Presented here are 26 T cell receptor beta chains from one specimen sequenced in a study of beta chain features in type 1 diabetes. The authors reverse transcribed all of the isolated RNA, so sequencing captured expressed TCRB transcripts. Assay used: immunoSEQ multiplex PCR; TCRdb lists only in-frame clones, some missing. This repertoire shows about 320,000 clones, less than 15% found once; its top ten account for about 6.7%. Sample: central memory CD4+ T cells from blood. Source of these receptors: a man aged 25-45 years in good health.

This clone was counted only a few times. V gene TRBV9 combines with J gene TRBJ1-4; D unresolved. CDR1 and CDR2 (germline): SGDLS, YYNGEE. V was trimmed by 2 bases and J by 8 bases, leaving 10 bases between them. The CDR3 has 13 residues. CDR3 DNA sequence: TGTGCCAGCAGCGTGACTCTCGGGGAAAAACTGTTTTTT. Protein: CASSVTLGEKLFF.

This clone was seen more than once but under ten times. The CDR3 region has the DNA TGTGCCAGCAGCTTCGGGGGACTAGCCGATGAGCAGTTCTTC. It specifies CASSFGGLADEQFF. J is TRBJ2-1 and V is TRBV7-9, with TRBD2 matching over 9 bases. The CDR3 is made up of 14 amino acids. Trimming took 3 bases from V and 8 from J; bases not matched to a gene: 5. Germline V lookup: CDR1 SEHNR, CDR2 FQNEAQ (reference sequence). Supplemented by reference TRBV7-9 and TRBJ2-1, the full variable domain reads DTGVSQNPRHKITKRGQNVTFRCDPISEHNRLYWYRQTLGQGPEFLTYFQNEAQLEKSRLLSDRFSAERPKGSFSTLEIQRTEQGDSAMYLCASSFGGLADEQFFGPGTRLTVL.

This clone was counted between two and nine times. The chain recombines TRBV29-1 with TRBJ2-1; D is perhaps TRBD2 (6 bases). The V gene's germline CDR1 is SQVTM and CDR2 ANQGSEA. The CDR3 has 12 amino acids. V was trimmed by 6 bases and J by 7 bases, leaving 13 bases between them. The CDR3 protein is CSVGSEGNEQFF. CDR3 DNA sequence: TGCAGCGTCGGGTCGGAGGGGAATGAGCAGTTCTTC.

This clone was counted a few times. The J gene is TRBJ2-1, the V gene TRBV20-1; D remains unclear. The CDR3 runs to 11 residues. CDR1 DFQATT and CDR2 SNEGSKA come from the germline V gene (reference sequence). The V gene lost 3 bases and the J gene lost 4 bases, with 4 bases spanning the gap. CDR3 residues: CSASWYNEQFF. The CDR3 DNA reads as TGCAGTGCTAGCTGGTACAATGAGCAGTTCTTC.

The V call is TRBV5-6, the J call TRBJ1-1; D uncertain. This CDR3 is 14 amino acids long. CDR1 SGHDT and CDR2 YYEEEE come from the germline V gene. V was pared by 0 bases and J by 0 bases, with 6 bases between. The CDR3 here is CASSLDSMNTEAFF. The CDR3 coding sequence is TGTGCCAGCAGCTTGGACAGCATGAACACTGAAGCTTTCTTT.

This clone was detected a few times. The chain links TRBV6-1 to TRBJ2-5; D ambiguous. The CDR3 has 13 amino acids. Germline CDR1 is MNHNS and CDR2 is SASEGT. V dropped 7 bases and J dropped 6 bases, with 15 bases sitting between them. The CDR3 sequence: CASIASEAKTQYF. The CDR3 DNA follows: TGTGCCAGCATCGCCTCCGAGGCAAAGACCCAGTACTTC.

The chain combines TRBV29-1 with TRBJ1-2, with D hard to call. The CDR3 totals 13 residues. Germline V CDR1 and CDR2: SQVTM, ANQGSEA. The V gene lost 4 bases and the J gene lost 1 base, with 10 bases spanning the gap. CDR3 sequence: CSVVGTLNYGYTF. In DNA form, the CDR3 reads TGCAGCGTTGTAGGCACCCTTAACTATGGCTACACCTTC.

There are a few counts of this clone. This chain uses TRBV7-2 with TRBJ2-1; D not resolved. The V end was cut by 1 base, the J end by 7 bases, with 20 bases between. The CDR3 is 17 amino acids. Germline-derived CDR1 and CDR2 are SGHTA and FQGNSA. CDR3 protein: CASSLDPVPPNWNEQFF. CDR3 coding DNA: TGTGCCAGCAGCTTAGATCCCGTCCCCCCTAACTGGAATGAGCAGTTCTTC.

This clone was detected only a few times. This chain connects TRBV18 to TRBJ2-6, with a tentative D call TRBD1 (6 bases). Germline V gene lookup returns CDR1 KGHSH and CDR2 LQKENI. The CDR3 loop spans 17 amino acids. V was clipped by 4 bases and J by 0 bases, with 13 bases between them. CDR3 region: CASSQNQGGSGANVLTF. Written as DNA, the CDR3 is TGTGCCAGCTCACAGAATCAAGGGGGCTCTGGGGCCAACGTCCTGACTTTC.

The V gene is TRBV4-2, the J gene TRBJ2-3; 12 positions agree with TRBD2. From germline, CDR1 is LGHNA and CDR2 YNFKEQ. The trim removed 4 bases at V and 4 bases at J, leaving 6 bases unmatched. The CDR3 has 16 residues. The CDR3 nucleotides are TGTGCCAGCAGCCGACTAGCGGGGGTGGGGGCAGATACGCAGTATTTT. This sequence encodes CASSRLAGVGADTQYF.

A word on this clone: It differs at one base from a far larger clone, so likely a read error. The V call is TRBV9, the J call TRBJ2-7; 14 bases are shared with TRBD2. Germline CDR1 reads SGDLS; CDR2 reads YYNGEE. This CDR3 region has 15 residues. For the CDR3, the DNA is TGTGCCCGCAGCGAGACTAGCGGGGGGGGAGTCGAGCAGTACTTC. Its protein is CARSETSGGGVEQYF.

V and J are TRBV4-2 and TRBJ2-3; 14 nucleotides align to TRBD2. The CDR3 spans 16 residues. V lost 5 bases to trimming and J lost 3 bases; unmatched junction nucleotides: 4. CDR1 LGHNA and CDR2 YNFKEQ come from the germline V gene. The CDR3, as DNA: TGTGCCAGCAGCTTCGGACTAGCGGGGGGAACAGATACGCAGTATTTT. Translating it yields CASSFGLAGGTDTQYF.

This clone was counted between two and nine times. This chain uses TRBV7-6 with TRBJ2-1; 8 nucleotides match TRBD1. V trimming: 5 bases; J trimming: 4 bases; junction bases outside the gene matches: 10. Germline V lookup: CDR1 SGHVS, CDR2 FNYEAQ. This CDR3 contains 16 residues. DNA for the CDR3: TGTGCCAGCAGCCCCCGGACAGGGCAAAAGTACAATGAGCAGTTCTTC. Translating it yields CASSPRTGQKYNEQFF. The full variable domain, in which reference TRBV7-6 and TRBJ2-1 provide the parts outside the CDR3, is GAGVSQSPRYKVTKRGQDVALRCDPISGHVSLYWYRQALGQGPEFLTYFNYEAQQDKSGLPNDRFSAERPEGSISTLTIQRTEQRDSAMYRCASSPRTGQKYNEQFFGPGTRLTVL.

This clone was detected a few times. The chain employs TRBV7-3 and TRBJ2-5; no firm D call. V gave up 2 bases and J gave up 13 bases, with 11 bases separating them. Per the germline V gene, CDR1 is SGHTA and CDR2 is FQGTGA. The CDR3 is made up of 11 amino acids. The CDR3 DNA is TGTGCCAGCAGCTTAGAAGGCCTCGCGTACTTC. It encodes CASSLEGLAYF.

The chain couples TRBV7-2 to TRBJ2-1; TRBD2 matches at 9 bases. V gave up 0 bases and J gave up 7 bases; unmatched junction bases: 7. The CDR3 has 16 amino acids. Germline V gene lookup returns CDR1 SGHTA and CDR2 FQGNSA. The CDR3 reads CASSLARAGGDNEQFF. DNA of the CDR3: TGTGCCAGCAGCTTAGCGAGGGCGGGAGGGGATAATGAGCAGTTCTTC.

This clone was picked up a small number of times. Written as DNA, the CDR3 is TGTGCCAGCAGTTTAATGGTTACCGGGGAGCTGTTTTTT. Protein: CASSLMVTGELFF. The chain recombines TRBV27 with TRBJ2-2; no definite D call. V was pared by 2 bases and J by 5 bases, with 6 bases between. The CDR3 is 13 amino acids. Germline V gene sequence: CDR1 MNHEY, CDR2 SMNVEV (reference sequence).

This clone was recorded a few times. V is TRBV12-2 and J is TRBJ2-1; the D segment call TRBD1 is taken from the table without a DNA check. TRBV12-2 is flagged as a pseudogene. This CDR3 contains 16 residues. The DNA for the CDR3 is TGTGCAAGTCGCTTCACCGGGACAGGGGAGTACAATGAGCAGTTCTTC. Amino acid sequence: CASRFTGTGEYNEQFF.

This clone showed up just a few times. V is TRBV6-6 and J is TRBJ2-7, with TRBD1 identical over 7 bases. Germline V gives CDR1 MNHNY, CDR2 SVGAGI (reference sequence). This CDR3 region has 13 residues. The CDR3 DNA reads TGTGCCATCAGTGGACAGGTAGGCAACGAGCAGTACGTC. Encoded protein: CAISGQVGNEQYV.

The table lists this clone with a few counts. The rearrangement links TRBV11-2 to TRBJ1-2, with D uncertain. Germline CDR1 and CDR2: SGHAT and FQNNGV. The CDR3 sequence is 13 residues long. The V end lost 5 bases, the J end lost 8 bases, and 15 bases lay between the germline ends. CDR3 sequence (DNA): TGTGCCAGCAGCCCAAACGAGGGAAGGGGCTACACCTTC. Protein product: CASSPNEGRGYTF.

A note on this clone: The same CDR3 also results from other DNA sequences found in this sample. This chain links TRBV7-2 with TRBJ2-5, with D maybe TRBD2 (6 bases). There are 14 residues in the CDR3. Trimming took 5 bases from V and 2 from J, leaving 12 bases between them. The germline gives CDR1 SGHTA, CDR2 FQGNSA. The CDR3 coding sequence is TGTGCCAGCAGCCCGCCGGGACTTCAAGAGACCCAGTACTTC. It codes for CASSPPGLQETQYF.

This chain joins TRBV18 and TRBJ1-1, with D possibly matching TRBD1 (5 bases). Germline V CDR1 and CDR2: KGHSH, LQKENI. Trimming shortened V by 4 bases and J by 5 bases, and 14 bases separated the two germline ends. The CDR3 runs to 14 residues. For the CDR3, the DNA is TGTGCCAGCTCACAGCTGGACGGGGCAACTGAAGCTTTCTTT. Amino acids: CASSQLDGATEAFF.

The V call is TRBV5-1, the J call TRBJ2-3; D not certain. This CDR3 is 13 amino acids long. With 6 bases removed from V and 0 bases from J, the gap between germline ends came to 8 bases. Germline CDR1 SGHRS, CDR2 YFSETQ. CDR3 sequence: CASNPGSTDTQYF. The CDR3 DNA reads as TGCGCCAGCAACCCCGGTAGCACAGATACGCAGTATTTT.

The sample holds one count of this clone. The rearrangement links TRBV5-4 to TRBJ1-5; TRBD1 is a possible D gene (5 bases). V dropped 0 bases and J dropped 5 bases, with 12 bases sitting between them. The CDR3 covers 15 residues. From germline, CDR1 is SGHNT and CDR2 YYREEE (reference sequence). The CDR3 region is CASSLAGREDQPQHF. DNA of the CDR3: TGTGCCAGCAGCTTGGCCGGCAGGGAAGATCAGCCCCAGCATTTT.

This clone is a singleton in its sample. The chain employs TRBV6-6 and TRBJ2-7; TRBD2 might be the D (6 bases). The V gene lost 7 bases and the J gene lost 6 bases, with 10 bases spanning the gap. Germline V lookup: CDR1 MNHNY, CDR2 SVGAGI (reference sequence). The CDR3 has 11 residues. CDR3 sequence reads: CASMRGSEQYF. The CDR3 nucleotides read TGTGCCAGCATGCGGGGCTCCGAGCAGTACTTC.

The gene calls are TRBV19 and TRBJ1-1, with 10 bases matching TRBD1. After removal of 10 bases from V and 5 bases from J, the junction contained 7 bases not matched to a gene. Germline CDR1 is LNHDA and CDR2 is SQIVND (reference sequence). The CDR3 contains 13 residues. In nucleotides, the CDR3 is TGTGCCACCCGGACAGGGGGGAGTACTGAAGCTTTCTTT. Translated: CATRTGGSTEAFF.

The rearrangement links TRBV5-6 to TRBJ2-1; no reliable D call. Between the trimmed V and J ends, which lost 2 bases and 9 bases, there was a span of 21 bases. The V gene's germline CDR1 is SGHDT and CDR2 YYEEEE. This CDR3 has 16 residues. Here the CDR3 DNA reads TGTGCCAGCAGCTTCAAGCTGAGCAGGCCCCAAAGTGAGCAGTTCTTC. It codes for CASSFKLSRPQSEQFF.